This T cell receptor (beta chain) was sequenced in a study of blood T cell repertoires in COVID-19. Study details: Some COVID-19 samples were acute and others convalescent; all came from the United States, Italy and Spain. From T cells, B-cell-depleted T cells, or PBMCs came the material, which was cDNA or gDNA.

Original processing methods: How many nucleated cells were present was estimated from reference gene primer amplification. TCRdb keeps only in-frame clones here, not all; method: immunoSEQ multiplex PCR. The DNA gave D and trimming, while V, J and clone size come from that table. The sample lists around 95,000 clones, roughly 84% occurring once. This CDR3 comprises 16 residues. V dropped 4 bases and J dropped 1; count of bases not matched to a gene: 8. Germline V gene lookup returns CDR1 LNHDA and CDR2 SQIVND (reference sequence). The sequenced material came from peripheral blood. This rearrangement joins TRBV19 to TRBJ2-3, with TRBD1 matching 7 bases. The TCR was taken from a human donor in a cohort sampled during active COVID-19. In nucleotides, the CDR3 is TGTGCCAGTAGTAGAAACAGGGGAGTAGGCACAGATACGCAGTATTTT. Amino acid sequence: CASSRNRGVGTDTQYF.